This T cell receptor beta chain was recorded in a study of CD8 T cells in ankylosing spondylitis. Making the TCR beta libraries involved quantitative 5'-RACE with molecular barcodes. Using its own MiXCR run on the 5' RACE reads, TCRdb lists one record per CDR3 protein. Altogether about 240,000 distinct CDR3 sequences are present, around 9.1% being singletons, with the ten largest covering under 7.5%. Study-level findings and limits: In ankylosing spondylitis blood, a motif of several highly homologous TCR beta variants appeared characteristic. Peripheral blood held disease-linked clones only at relatively low frequency, and these were CD8+. In the blood and synovial fluid of reactive arthritis, some motif variants had been previously reported.

The CDR3 loop spans 13 amino acids. Trimming took off 1 base at V and 4 bases at J, with 7 bases between the two ends. There are many counts of this clonotype. Its antigen is not known. V and J are TRBV12-3 or TRBV12-4 and TRBJ1-1; D possibly corresponds to TRBD1 (5 bases). The TCR sequence derives from a male donor with ankylosing spondylitis or in good health (not recorded which). Specimen: blood, either unsorted or a sorted T cell fraction (not recorded which). The DNA for the CDR3 is TGTGCCAGCAGTTTAGAGGGACCCACTGAAGCTTTCTTT. Its protein is CASSLEGPTEAFF.